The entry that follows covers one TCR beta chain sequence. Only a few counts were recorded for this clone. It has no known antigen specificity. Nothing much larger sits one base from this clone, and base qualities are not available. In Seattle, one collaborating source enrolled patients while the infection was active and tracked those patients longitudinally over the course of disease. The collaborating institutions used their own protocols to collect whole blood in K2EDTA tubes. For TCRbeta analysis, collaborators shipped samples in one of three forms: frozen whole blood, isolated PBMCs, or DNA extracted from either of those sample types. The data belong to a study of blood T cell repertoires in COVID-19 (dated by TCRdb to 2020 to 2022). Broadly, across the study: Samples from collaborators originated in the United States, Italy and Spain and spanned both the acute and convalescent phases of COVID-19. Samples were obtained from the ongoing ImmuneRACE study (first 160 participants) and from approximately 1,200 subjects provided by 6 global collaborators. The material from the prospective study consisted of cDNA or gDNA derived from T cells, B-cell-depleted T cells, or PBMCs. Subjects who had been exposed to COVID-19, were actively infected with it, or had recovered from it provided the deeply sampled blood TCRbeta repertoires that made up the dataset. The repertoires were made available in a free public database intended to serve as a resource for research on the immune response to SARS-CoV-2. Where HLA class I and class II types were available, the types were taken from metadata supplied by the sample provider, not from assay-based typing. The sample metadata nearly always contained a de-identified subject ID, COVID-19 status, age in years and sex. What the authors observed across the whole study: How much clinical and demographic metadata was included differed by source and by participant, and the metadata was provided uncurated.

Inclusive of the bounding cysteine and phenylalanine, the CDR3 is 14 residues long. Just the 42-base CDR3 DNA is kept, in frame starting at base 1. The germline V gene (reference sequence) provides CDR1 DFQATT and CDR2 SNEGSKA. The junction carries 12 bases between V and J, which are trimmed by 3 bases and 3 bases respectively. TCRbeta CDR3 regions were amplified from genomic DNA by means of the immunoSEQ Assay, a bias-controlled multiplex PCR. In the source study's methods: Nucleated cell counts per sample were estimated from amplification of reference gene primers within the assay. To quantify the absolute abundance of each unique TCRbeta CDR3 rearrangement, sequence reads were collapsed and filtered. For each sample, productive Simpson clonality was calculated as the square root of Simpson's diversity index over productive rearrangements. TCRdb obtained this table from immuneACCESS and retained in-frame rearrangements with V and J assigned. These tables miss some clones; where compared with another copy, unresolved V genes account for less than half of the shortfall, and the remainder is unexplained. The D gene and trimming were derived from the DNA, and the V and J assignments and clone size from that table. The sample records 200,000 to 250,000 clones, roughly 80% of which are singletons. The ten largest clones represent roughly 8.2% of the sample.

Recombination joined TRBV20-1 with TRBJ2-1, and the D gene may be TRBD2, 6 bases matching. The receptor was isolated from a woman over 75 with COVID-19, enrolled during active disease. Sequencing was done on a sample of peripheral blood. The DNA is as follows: TGCAGTGCTAGTGGGGGAGGCCGCTACAATGAGCAGTTCTTC. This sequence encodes CSASGGGRYNEQFF.